Detailed here is one TCR beta chain. Its antigen is not identified. This specimen comes from a study of human T cells and chemical hapten exposure. Across the study: Small pooled library volume differences mainly caused per-sample TCR yield variation.

Between the trimmed V and J ends, which lost 3 bases and 12 bases, there was a span of 10 bases. The CDR3 is made up of 11 amino acids. CDR1 and CDR2 (germline): SGHDT, YYEEEE. Study observations and caveats: TCRs above 1 in 1000 frequency stayed constant with DPC sensitization.

What the library attached to individual cDNA molecules were unique molecular identifiers. As processed by the authors: From about 20,000 to 690,000 TCRs were found per sample, with a median of around 96,000. TCRdb processed the RACE reads anew with MiXCR; each CDR3 protein has one entry. TCRdb, not the authors, supplied the V and J calls. The sample has 28,000 or so distinct CDR3 sequences, 6% to 7.5% seen once; the top ten hold almost 10%. Time point meaning: healthy volunteer bleed at 2 weeks. Extraction of total RNA was performed on unfractionated whole blood. J is TRBJ2-1 and V is TRBV5-6, with D unresolved. This clonotype originated in a human donor in good health. Some clones in this sample may be carry-over from other donors' samples. The sequencing sample was made of whole blood. The CDR3 coding sequence is TGTGCCAGCAGCTGTCTTCATGGGCAGTTCTTC. Translation: CASSCLHGQFF.